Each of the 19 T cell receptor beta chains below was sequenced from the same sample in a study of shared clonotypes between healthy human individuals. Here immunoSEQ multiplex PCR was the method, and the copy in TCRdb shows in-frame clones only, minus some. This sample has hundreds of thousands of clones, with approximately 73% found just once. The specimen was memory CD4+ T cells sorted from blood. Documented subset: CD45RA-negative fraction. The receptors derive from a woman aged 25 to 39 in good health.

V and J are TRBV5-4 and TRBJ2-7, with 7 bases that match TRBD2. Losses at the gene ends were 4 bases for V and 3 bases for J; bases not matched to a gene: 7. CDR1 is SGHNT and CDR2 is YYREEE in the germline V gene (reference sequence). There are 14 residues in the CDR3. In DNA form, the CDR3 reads TGTGCCAGCAGCGCCCGGGACTACCTCTACGAGCAGTACTTC. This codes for CASSARDYLYEQYF.

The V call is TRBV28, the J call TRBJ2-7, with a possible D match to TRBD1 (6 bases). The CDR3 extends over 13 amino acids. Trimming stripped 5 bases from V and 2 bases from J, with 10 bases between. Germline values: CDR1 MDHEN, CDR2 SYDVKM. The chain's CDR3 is CASSQQGTYEQYF. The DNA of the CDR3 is TGTGCCAGCAGTCAACAGGGTACCTACGAGCAGTACTTC.

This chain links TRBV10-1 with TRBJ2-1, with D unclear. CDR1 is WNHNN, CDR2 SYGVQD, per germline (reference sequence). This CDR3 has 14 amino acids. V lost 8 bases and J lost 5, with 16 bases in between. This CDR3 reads CASYNLEIHNEQFF. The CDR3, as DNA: TGCGCCAGCTATAACCTAGAAATCCACAATGAGCAGTTCTTC.

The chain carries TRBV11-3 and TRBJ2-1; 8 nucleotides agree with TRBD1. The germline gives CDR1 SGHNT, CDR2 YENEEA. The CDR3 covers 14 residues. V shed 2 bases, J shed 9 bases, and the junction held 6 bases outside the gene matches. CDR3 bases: TGTGCCAGCAGCTTACGGACAGGGTGGGGTGAGCAGTTCTTC. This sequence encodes CASSLRTGWGEQFF. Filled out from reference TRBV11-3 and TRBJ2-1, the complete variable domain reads EAGVVQSPRYKIIEKKQPVAFWCNPISGHNTLYWYLQNLGQGPELLIRYENEEAVDDSQLPKDRFSAERLKGVDSTLKIQPAELGDSAVYLCASSLRTGWGEQFFGPGTRLTVL.

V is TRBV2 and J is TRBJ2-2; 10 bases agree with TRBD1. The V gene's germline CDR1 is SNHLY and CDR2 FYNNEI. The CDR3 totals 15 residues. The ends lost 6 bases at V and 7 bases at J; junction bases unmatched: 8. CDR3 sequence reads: CASRVDRGAVGELFF. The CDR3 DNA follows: TGTGCCAGCAGGGTGGACAGGGGGGCGGTCGGGGAGCTGTTTTTT.

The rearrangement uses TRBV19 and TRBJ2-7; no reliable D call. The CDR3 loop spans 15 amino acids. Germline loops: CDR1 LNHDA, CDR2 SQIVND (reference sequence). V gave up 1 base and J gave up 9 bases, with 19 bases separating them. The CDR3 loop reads CASSIGAGPSRWQYF. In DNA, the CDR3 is TGTGCCAGTAGTATAGGTGCCGGGCCATCCAGGTGGCAGTACTTC.

CDR3 nucleotide sequence: TGTGCCAGCAGTAGTCTCGAGAAAGTCCCCGGGGAGCTGTTTTTT. Translated, it gives CASSSLEKVPGELFF. The rearrangement uses TRBV2 and TRBJ2-2; D is unresolved. The germline gives CDR1 SNHLY, CDR2 FYNNEI. The ends were cut back, 5 bases at V and 6 bases at J, with 16 bases in the middle. The length of the CDR3 is 15 residues.

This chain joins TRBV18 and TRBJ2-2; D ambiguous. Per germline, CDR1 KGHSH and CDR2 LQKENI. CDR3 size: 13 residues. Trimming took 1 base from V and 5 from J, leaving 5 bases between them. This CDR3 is CASSPHETGELFF. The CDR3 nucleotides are TGTGCCAGCTCACCACACGAAACCGGGGAGCTGTTTTTT.

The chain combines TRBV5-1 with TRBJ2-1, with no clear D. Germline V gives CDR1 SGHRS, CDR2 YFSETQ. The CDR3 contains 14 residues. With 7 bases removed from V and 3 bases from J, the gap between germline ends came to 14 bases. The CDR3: CASGAEVRYNEQFF. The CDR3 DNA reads TGCGCCAGCGGTGCCGAGGTGCGCTACAATGAGCAGTTCTTC.

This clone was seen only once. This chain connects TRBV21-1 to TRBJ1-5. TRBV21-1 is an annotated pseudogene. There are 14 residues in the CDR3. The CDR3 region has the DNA TGTGCCAGCAGCAAAGTTCCGTGCAATCAGCCCCAGCATTTT. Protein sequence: CASSKVPCNQPQHF.

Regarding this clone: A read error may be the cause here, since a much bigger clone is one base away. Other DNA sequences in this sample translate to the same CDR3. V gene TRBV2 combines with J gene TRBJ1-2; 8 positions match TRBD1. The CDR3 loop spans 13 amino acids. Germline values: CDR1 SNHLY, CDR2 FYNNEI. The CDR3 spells CASSEGQGYGYTF. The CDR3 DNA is TGTGCCAGCAGCGAAGGACAGGGCTATGGCTACACCTTC.

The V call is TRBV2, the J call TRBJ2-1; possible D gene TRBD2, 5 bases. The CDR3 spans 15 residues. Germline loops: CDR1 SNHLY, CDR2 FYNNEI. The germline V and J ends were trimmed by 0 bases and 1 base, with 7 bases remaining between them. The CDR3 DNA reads TGTGCCAGCAGTGAAGCGCGAGGGTCCTACAATGAGCAGTTCTTC. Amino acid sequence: CASSEARGSYNEQFF.

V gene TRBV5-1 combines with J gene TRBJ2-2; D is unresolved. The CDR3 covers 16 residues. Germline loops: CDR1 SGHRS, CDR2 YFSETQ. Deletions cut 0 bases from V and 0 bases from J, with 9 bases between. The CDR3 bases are TGCGCCAGCAGCTTGGTACGAGCGCCGAACACCGGGGAGCTGTTTTTT. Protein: CASSLVRAPNTGELFF.

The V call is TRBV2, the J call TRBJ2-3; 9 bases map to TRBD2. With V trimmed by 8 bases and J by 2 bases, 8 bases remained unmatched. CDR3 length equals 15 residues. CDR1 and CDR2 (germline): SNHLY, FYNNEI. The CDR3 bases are TGTGCCAGCCACCCAATAGCGGGAGTCACAGATACGCAGTATTTT. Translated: CASHPIAGVTDTQYF.

This chain's CDR3 is CASSLGPVSYYNEQFF. In DNA form, the CDR3 reads TGTGCCAGCAGCTTAGGGCCAGTCTCCTACTACAATGAGCAGTTCTTC. The chain employs TRBV7-8 and TRBJ2-1; D is ambiguous. The germline gives CDR1 SGHVS, CDR2 FQNEAQ. Trimming removed 1 base from V and 3 bases from J, with 13 bases in between. The CDR3 totals 16 residues.

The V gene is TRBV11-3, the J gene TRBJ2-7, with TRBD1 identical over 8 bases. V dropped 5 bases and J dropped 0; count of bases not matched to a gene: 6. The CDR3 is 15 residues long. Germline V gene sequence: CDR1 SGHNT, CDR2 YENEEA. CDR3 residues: CASSAGQGISYEQYF. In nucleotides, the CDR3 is TGTGCCAGCAGCGCCGGACAGGGTATCTCCTACGAGCAGTACTTC.

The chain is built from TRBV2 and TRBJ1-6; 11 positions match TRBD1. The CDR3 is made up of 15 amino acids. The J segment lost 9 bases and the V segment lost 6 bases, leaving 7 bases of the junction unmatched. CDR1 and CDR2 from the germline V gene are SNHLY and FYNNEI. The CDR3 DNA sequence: TGTGCCAGCAGACGATCCGGGACAGGGGGTTCACCCCTCCACTTT. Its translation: CASRRSGTGGSPLHF. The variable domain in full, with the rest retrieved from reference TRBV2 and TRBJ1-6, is EPEVTQTPSHQVTQMGQEVILRCVPISNHLYFYWYRQILGQKVEFLVSFYNNEISEKSEIFDDQFSVERPDGSNFTLKIRSTKLEDSAMYFCASRRSGTGGSPLHFGNGTRLTVT.

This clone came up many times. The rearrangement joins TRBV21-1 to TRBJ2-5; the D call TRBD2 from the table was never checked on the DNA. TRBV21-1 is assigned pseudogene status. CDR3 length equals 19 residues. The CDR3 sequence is CASSKGGLRGPSGNETQYF. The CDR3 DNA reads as TGTGCCAGCAGCAAAGGTGGCCTCCGGGGTCCTAGCGGGAATGAGACCCAGTACTTC.

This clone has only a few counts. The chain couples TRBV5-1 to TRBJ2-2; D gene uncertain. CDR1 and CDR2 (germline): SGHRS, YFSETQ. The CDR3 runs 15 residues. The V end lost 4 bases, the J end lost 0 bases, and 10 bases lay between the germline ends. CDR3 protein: CASSVNDPNTGELFF. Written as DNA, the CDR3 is TGCGCCAGCAGCGTGAACGACCCGAACACCGGGGAGCTGTTTTTT.